These 18 T cell receptor beta chains came from one sample sequenced in a study of radiotherapy plus CTLA-4 blockade in lung cancer. Profiling relied on immunoSEQ multiplex PCR, and the TCRdb table lists in-frame clones only, not all of them. Seen here are 13,000 or so clones, under 90% observed once, and the top ten hold approximately 32%. The starting material was peripheral blood, obtained from a patient treated with radiotherapy plus ipilimumab. Every receptor here comes from a human donor with non-small cell lung cancer that progressed on radiotherapy plus ipilimumab.

This clone was seen a single time. The chain links TRBV6-5 to TRBJ1-1, with D possibly TRBD1 on 6 matching bases. The CDR3 loop spans 14 amino acids. CDR1 is MNHEY and CDR2 is SVGAGI in the germline V gene. The ends were cut back, 6 bases at V and 0 bases at J, with 11 bases in the middle. CDR3 sequence reads: CASRYRDLNTEAFF. The CDR3 DNA reads as TGTGCCAGCAGGTACAGGGATTTGAACACTGAAGCTTTCTTT.

CDR3 residues: CASSEGQGYGSPLHF. In nucleotides, the CDR3 is TGTGCCAGCAGCGAGGGACAGGGGTATGGTTCACCCCTCCACTTT. The rearrangement links TRBV9 to TRBJ1-6; 10 bases fit TRBD1. Germline values: CDR1 SGDLS, CDR2 YYNGEE. The CDR3 covers 15 residues. J lost 9 bases, V lost 3 bases, and 6 bases had no gene match.

The rearrangement uses TRBV2 and TRBJ2-2; no definite D call. The CDR3 runs 13 residues. V was clipped by 5 bases and J by 6 bases, with 10 bases between them. Germline V lookup: CDR1 SNHLY, CDR2 FYNNEI. CDR3 residues: CASSYYPSGELFF. In DNA form, the CDR3 reads TGTGCCAGCAGTTATTACCCTTCCGGGGAGCTGTTTTTT.

The CDR3 region is CASSYGWGHPQHF. The CDR3 nucleotides read TGTGCCAGCAGTTACGGGTGGGGACACCCCCAGCATTTT. The rearrangement uses TRBV6-5 and TRBJ1-5; TRBD1 is a possible D gene (6 bases). This CDR3 has 13 amino acids. Germline values: CDR1 MNHEY, CDR2 SVGAGI. Deletions cut 2 bases from V and 10 bases from J, with 12 bases between.

The count of this clone is one. V usage is TRBV2 and J usage is TRBJ1-5; 10 bases fit TRBD1. The CDR3 totals 16 residues. Germline loops: CDR1 SNHLY, CDR2 FYNNEI. With 2 bases clipped from V and 6 bases from J, the junction kept 7 bases outside the gene matches. CDR3 in amino acids: CASSELQTGGSQPQHF. The CDR3 DNA sequence: TGTGCCAGCAGTGAACTCCAGACAGGGGGCAGTCAGCCCCAGCATTTT. Supplemented by reference TRBV2 and TRBJ1-5, the full variable domain reads EPEVTQTPSHQVTQMGQEVILRCVPISNHLYFYWYRQILGQKVEFLVSFYNNEISEKSEIFDDQFSVERPDGSNFTLKIRSTKLEDSAMYFCASSELQTGGSQPQHFGDGTRLSIL.

This clone was seen just once. The V call is TRBV9, the J call TRBJ1-2, with 12 positions matching TRBD1. Germline V gene sequence: CDR1 SGDLS, CDR2 YYNGEE. V lost 0 bases to trimming and J lost 6 bases; unmatched junction nucleotides: 3. This CDR3 has 15 amino acids. CDR3 nucleotides: TGTGCCAGCAGCGTAGGGGACAGGGGGCAAGATGGCTACACCTTC. This sequence encodes CASSVGDRGQDGYTF. Together with reference TRBV9 and TRBJ1-2, the CDR3 gives the full variable domain: DSGVTQTPKHLITATGQRVTLRCSPRSGDLSVYWYQQSLDQGLQFLIQYYNGEERAKGNILERFSAQQFPDLHSELNLSSLELGDSALYFCASSVGDRGQDGYTFGSGTRLTVV.

This chain joins TRBV5-6 and TRBJ2-7; D might be TRBD1 (6 bases). Trimming took 2 bases from V and 3 from J, leaving 15 bases between them. The CDR3 consists of 15 residues. Germline V gene data show CDR1 as SGHDT and CDR2 as YYEEEE. CDR3 loop: CASSFTGIVSYEQYF. The CDR3 DNA reads as TGTGCCAGCAGCTTTACAGGGATAGTTAGCTACGAGCAGTACTTC.

V is TRBV4-1 and J is TRBJ2-3; no clear D gene. Looked up from germline, CDR1 is MGHRA and CDR2 is YSYEKL. The CDR3 covers 13 residues. Trimming took 1 base from V and 2 from J, leaving 4 bases between them. The CDR3 region is CASSQAYTDTQYF. The DNA for the CDR3 is TGCGCCAGCAGCCAAGCCTACACAGATACGCAGTATTTT.

The chain recombines TRBV6-1 with TRBJ2-1, with D perhaps assigned TRBD1 or TRBD2 (5 bases each). Germline V gives CDR1 MNHNS, CDR2 SASEGT. CDR3 length equals 14 residues. Trimming pared 2 bases from V and 10 bases from J, leaving 15 bases between. CDR3 in amino acids: CASSERGGGREQFF. Written as DNA, the CDR3 is TGTGCCAGCAGTGAAAGGGGTGGGGGAAGGGAGCAGTTCTTC.

The J gene is TRBJ2-7, the V gene TRBV21-1; the table calls TRBD1, which could not be checked here. TRBV21-1 is termed a pseudogene. The CDR3 is made up of 15 amino acids. CDR3 residues: CASSIVNRTGYEQYF. CDR3 nucleotides: TGTGCCAGCAGCATTGTGAACAGGACCGGCTACGAGCAGTACTTC.

J is TRBJ2-1 and V is TRBV7-3; TRBD2 is a possible D gene (5 bases). Trimming shortened V by 3 bases and J by 2 bases, and 11 bases separated the two germline ends. CDR1 and CDR2 from the germline V gene are SGHTA and FQGTGA. The CDR3 sequence is 15 residues long. CDR3 sequence (DNA): TGTGCCAGCAGCTTTGAGGGCGGAGCCTACAATGAGCAGTTCTTC. This translates into CASSFEGGAYNEQFF.

The genes are TRBV25-1 and TRBJ1-2; the D gene is possibly TRBD1 (5 bases). Per germline, CDR1 MGHDK and CDR2 SYGVNS. The ends were cut back, 1 base at V and 8 bases at J, with 11 bases in the middle. The CDR3 sequence is 13 residues long. The CDR3 region has the DNA TGTGCCAGCAGTGAATGGTTAGGGGACGGCTACACCTTC. It translates to CASSEWLGDGYTF.

This chain links TRBV15 with TRBJ1-4; D remains unclear. This CDR3 region has 16 residues. Germline CDR1 is LNHNV and CDR2 is YYDKDF (reference sequence). Trimming took 0 bases from V and 4 from J, leaving 12 bases between them. As DNA, the CDR3 is TGTGCCACCAGCAGAGAGTCTTTACAGCTTAATGAAAAACTGTTTTTT. Its protein product is CATSRESLQLNEKLFF.

This clone was seen more than once but under ten times. CDR3: CASSQGHGGGTGELFF. Written as DNA, the CDR3 is TGTGCCAGCAGCCAGGGGCACGGGGGGGGCACCGGGGAGCTGTTTTTT. The V and J genes are TRBV4-2 and TRBJ2-2; 8 bases map to TRBD2. The CDR3 loop spans 16 amino acids. The germline V gene encodes CDR1 LGHNA and CDR2 YNFKEQ. V lost 3 bases to trimming and J lost 4 bases; unmatched junction nucleotides: 7.

The V gene is TRBV6-1, the J gene TRBJ1-5; D remains ambiguous. CDR3 size: 14 residues. CDR1 is MNHNS and CDR2 is SASEGT in the germline V gene. V lost 1 base and J lost 3, with 7 bases in between. The CDR3 protein is CASSEGVLNQPQHF. Written as DNA, the CDR3 is TGTGCCAGCAGTGAAGGGGTCCTCAATCAGCCCCAGCATTTT.

V usage is TRBV7-2 and J usage is TRBJ1-5, with 7 positions matching TRBD1. This CDR3 is built from 15 residues. After removal of 1 base from V and 3 bases from J, the junction contained 3 bases not matched to a gene. Germline loops: CDR1 SGHTA, CDR2 FQGNSA. The CDR3 loop is CASSLGGQPNQPQHF. Written as DNA, the CDR3 is TGTGCCAGCAGCTTAGGGGGACAGCCCAATCAGCCCCAGCATTTT.

The rearrangement joins TRBV2 to TRBJ1-5; possible D gene TRBD1, 6 bases. From germline, CDR1 is SNHLY and CDR2 FYNNEI. CDR3 length: 15 amino acids. The V end was cut by 7 bases, the J end by 7 bases, with 20 bases between. This CDR3 reads CASTSDSSLVQPQHF. The DNA for the CDR3 is TGTGCCAGCACTTCGGACAGCTCATTGGTGCAGCCCCAGCATTTT.

In DNA, the CDR3 is TGCGCCAGCAGCTTGGGCAGGGACTATGGCTACACCTTC. The encoded protein is CASSLGRDYGYTF. This sequence joins TRBV5-1 and TRBJ1-2; possibly TRBD1 for D (5 bases). V was pared by 0 bases and J by 3 bases, with 6 bases between. The length of the CDR3 is 13 residues. Per the germline V gene, CDR1 is SGHRS and CDR2 is YFSETQ.